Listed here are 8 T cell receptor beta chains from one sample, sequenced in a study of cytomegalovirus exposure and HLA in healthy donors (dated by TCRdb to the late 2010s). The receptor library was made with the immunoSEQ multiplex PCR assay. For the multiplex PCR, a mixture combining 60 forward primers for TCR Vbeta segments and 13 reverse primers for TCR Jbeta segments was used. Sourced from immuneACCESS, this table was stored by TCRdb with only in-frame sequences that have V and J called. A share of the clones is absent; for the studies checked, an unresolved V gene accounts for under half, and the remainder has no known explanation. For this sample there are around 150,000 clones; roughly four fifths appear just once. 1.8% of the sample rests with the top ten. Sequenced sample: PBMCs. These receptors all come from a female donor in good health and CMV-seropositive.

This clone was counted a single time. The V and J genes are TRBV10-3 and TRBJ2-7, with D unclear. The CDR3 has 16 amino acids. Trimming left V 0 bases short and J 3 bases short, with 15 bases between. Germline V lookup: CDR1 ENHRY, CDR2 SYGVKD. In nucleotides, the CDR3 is TGTGCCATCAGTGAGTCGAAGTCACAGTCTCGCTACGAGCAGTACTTC. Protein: CAISESKSQSRYEQYF.

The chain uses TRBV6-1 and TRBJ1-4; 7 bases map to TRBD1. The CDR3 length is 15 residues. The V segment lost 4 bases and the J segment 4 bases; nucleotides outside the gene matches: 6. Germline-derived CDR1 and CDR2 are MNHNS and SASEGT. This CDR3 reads CASSASTGNNEKLFF. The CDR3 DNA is TGTGCCAGCAGTGCTTCGACAGGGAATAATGAAAAACTGTTTTTT.

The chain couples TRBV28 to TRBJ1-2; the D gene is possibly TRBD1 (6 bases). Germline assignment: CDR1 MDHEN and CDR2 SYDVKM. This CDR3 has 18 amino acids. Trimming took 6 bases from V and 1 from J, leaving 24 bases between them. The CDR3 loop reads CASSYEGETPTFNYGYTF. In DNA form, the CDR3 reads TGTGCCAGCAGCTACGAGGGGGAAACCCCTACATTTAACTATGGCTACACCTTC.

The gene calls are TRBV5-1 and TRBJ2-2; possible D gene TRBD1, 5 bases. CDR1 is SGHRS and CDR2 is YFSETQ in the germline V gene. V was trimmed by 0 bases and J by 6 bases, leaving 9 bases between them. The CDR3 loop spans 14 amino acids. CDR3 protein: CASSLVSGPGELFF. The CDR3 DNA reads TGCGCCAGCAGCTTGGTTTCAGGGCCCGGGGAGCTGTTTTTT.

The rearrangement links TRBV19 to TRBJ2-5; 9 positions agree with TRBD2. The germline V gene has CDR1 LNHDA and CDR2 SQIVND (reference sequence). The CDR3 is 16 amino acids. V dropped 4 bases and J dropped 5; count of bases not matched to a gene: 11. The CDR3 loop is CASSTIPGLALETQYF. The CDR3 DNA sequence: TGTGCCAGTAGTACAATCCCGGGACTAGCTTTGGAGACCCAGTACTTC.

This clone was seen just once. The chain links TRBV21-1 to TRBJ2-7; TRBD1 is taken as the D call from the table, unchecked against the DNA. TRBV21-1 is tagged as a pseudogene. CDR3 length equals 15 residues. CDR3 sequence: CASSPRDRGPYEQYF. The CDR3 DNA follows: TGTGCCAGCAGCCCCCGGGACAGGGGGCCCTACGAGCAGTACTTC.

CDR3 protein: CASGSPSTSALSYNEQFF. DNA of the CDR3: TGTGCTAGTGGCTCCCCCTCGACTAGCGCACTTAGTTACAATGAGCAGTTCTTC. The chain couples TRBV12-5 to TRBJ2-1, with 8 bases identical to TRBD2. V shed 6 bases and J 4 bases; nucleotides not matched to a gene: 17. Germline loops: CDR1 LGHNT, CDR2 FRNRAP. This CDR3 contains 18 residues.

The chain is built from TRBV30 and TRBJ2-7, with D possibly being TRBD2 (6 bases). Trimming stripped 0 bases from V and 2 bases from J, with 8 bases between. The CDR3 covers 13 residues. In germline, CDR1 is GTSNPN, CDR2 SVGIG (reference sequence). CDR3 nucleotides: TGTGCCTGGAGTGTTAGCGGCCCCTACGAGCAGTACTTC. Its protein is CAWSVSGPYEQYF.